Following are 11 T cell receptor beta chains from one sample sequenced in a study of shared clonotypes between healthy human individuals. TCRdb's table, derived via immunoSEQ multiplex PCR, lists solely in-frame clones and lacks some. This repertoire shows around 1,900,000 clones, 90% to 95% found once; its top ten account for about 1.6%. Naive-designated CD8 cells lacked CD45RO, were positively enriched for CCR7, and omitted terminally differentiated effector memory CD45RA+ cells. The sample consisted of naive CD8+ T cells from PBMCs. The source is a man between 18 and 29 years old in good health. Some clones in this sample may be carry-over from other donors' samples.

V is TRBV6-1 and J is TRBJ2-7, with D possibly TRBD1 on 6 matching bases. There are 17 residues in the CDR3. Trimming removed 2 bases from V and 2 bases from J, with 19 bases in between. Germline assignment: CDR1 MNHNS and CDR2 SASEGT. CDR3 nucleotides: TGTGCCAGCAGTGAATCACCCATGTGGACAGCAACCTACGAGCAGTACTTC. It encodes CASSESPMWTATYEQYF.

The V call is TRBV27, the J call TRBJ2-5; 12 bases fit TRBD2. The junction had 10 bases not matched to a gene; V was cut back by 5 bases and J by 3 bases. The V gene's germline CDR1 is MNHEY and CDR2 SMNVEV (reference sequence). The CDR3 covers 17 residues. CDR3 region: CASSNLAGGPEKETQYF. CDR3 nucleotides: TGTGCCAGCAGTAACCTAGCGGGAGGGCCGGAAAAAGAGACCCAGTACTTC.

The chain couples TRBV7-9 to TRBJ1-5; no clear D gene. CDR3 size: 16 residues. Trimming removed 0 bases from V and 3 bases from J, with 12 bases in between. Looked up from germline, CDR1 is SEHNR and CDR2 is FQNEAQ (reference sequence). The CDR3 region has the DNA TGTGCCAGCAGCTTAGCGCCGGGAACTTCCAATCAGCCCCAGCATTTT. Translation: CASSLAPGTSNQPQHF.

The chain is built from TRBV28 and TRBJ2-7, with a tentative D call TRBD1 (5 bases). Germline loops: CDR1 MDHEN, CDR2 SYDVKM. V lost 6 bases to trimming and J lost 0 bases, with 18 bases between them. This CDR3 is built from 16 residues. DNA of the CDR3: TGTGCCAGCAGACTTAACAGGAACTACGACTCCTACGAGCAGTACTTC. This encodes CASRLNRNYDSYEQYF. Looking up the rest from reference TRBV28 and TRBJ2-7 gives the full variable domain: DVKVTQSSRYLVKRTGEKVFLECVQDMDHENMFWYRQDPGLGLRLIYFSYDVKMKEKGDIPEGYSVSREKKERFSLILESASTNQTSMYLCASRLNRNYDSYEQYFGPGTRLTVT.

The chain carries TRBV5-4 and TRBJ1-2, with TRBD1 matching over 7 bases. The J segment lost 4 bases and the V segment lost 5 bases, leaving 5 bases of the junction unmatched. Per the germline V gene, CDR1 is SGHNT and CDR2 is YYREEE (reference sequence). CDR3 length: 13 amino acids. The CDR3 DNA follows: TGTGCCAGCAGGGACCGGGACAGCTATGGCTACACCTTC. Translation: CASRDRDSYGYTF.

The chain combines TRBV11-1 with TRBJ2-3; 7 nucleotides agree with TRBD2. V dropped 2 bases and J dropped 3; count of bases not matched to a gene: 5. CDR3 length: 15 amino acids. Germline-derived CDR1 and CDR2 are SGHAT and FQDESV (reference sequence). In nucleotides, the CDR3 is TGTGCCAGCAGCTTAAGGCGGGAGTTTACAGATACGCAGTATTTT. This codes for CASSLRREFTDTQYF.

The J gene is TRBJ1-5, the V gene TRBV6-1; D is possibly TRBD1 (6 bases). The CDR3 runs to 17 residues. Per the germline V gene, CDR1 is MNHNS and CDR2 is SASEGT. The ends were cut back, 2 bases at V and 2 bases at J, with 16 bases in the middle. The CDR3 DNA follows: TGTGCCAGCAGTGAAACAATAAACAGGGTTGGCAATCAGCCCCAGCATTTT. It specifies CASSETINRVGNQPQHF.

The rearrangement joins TRBV30 to TRBJ2-7; 10 bases are a match to TRBD1. The CDR3 runs 13 residues. Germline CDR1 is GTSNPN and CDR2 is SVGIG (reference sequence). Trimming removed 7 bases from V and 3 bases from J; junction bases left unmatched: 6. The CDR3 loop is CALRDRGLYEQYF. In DNA form, the CDR3 reads TGTGCCTTGCGGGACAGGGGCCTCTACGAGCAGTACTTC. The full variable domain, rest sourced from reference TRBV30 and TRBJ2-7, is SQTIHQWPATLVQPVGSPLSLECTVEGTSNPNLYWYRQAAGRGLQLLFYSVGIGQISSEVPQNLSASRPQDRQFILSSKKLLLSDSGFYLCALRDRGLYEQYFGPGTRLTVT.

The chain has TRBV4-3 and TRBJ2-7, with 9 bases aligning to TRBD1. V lost 4 bases, J lost 2 bases, and 12 bases stayed unmatched. The CDR3 runs 17 residues. The germline CDR1 and CDR2 sequences are LGHNA and YSLEER. This CDR3 is CASSPTSVGQGTYEQYF. CDR3 sequence (DNA): TGCGCCAGCAGCCCGACGTCGGTGGGACAGGGTACCTACGAGCAGTACTTC.

The gene calls are TRBV27 and TRBJ1-1; D is perhaps TRBD1 (5 bases). The CDR3 runs to 11 residues. V lost 3 bases to trimming and J lost 6 bases, with 5 bases between them. Looked up from germline, CDR1 is MNHEY and CDR2 is SMNVEV (reference sequence). The CDR3 spells CASSFRAEAFF. The CDR3 bases are TGTGCCAGCAGTTTCAGGGCTGAAGCTTTCTTT.

This rearrangement joins TRBV5-1 to TRBJ2-7, with no clear D. This CDR3 has 13 amino acids. Germline loops: CDR1 SGHRS, CDR2 YFSETQ. Trimming shortened V by 2 bases and J by 5 bases, and 11 bases separated the two germline ends. The CDR3 loop reads CASSLKGFHEQYF. The DNA of the CDR3 is TGCGCCAGCAGCTTAAAGGGTTTCCACGAGCAGTACTTC.